This TCR beta chain was found in a study of siplizumab effects on memory and regulatory T cells. Study conclusions and caveats: No naive or memory phenotype could be assigned to roughly 75-96% of proliferating clones. Naive T cells were seen as more diverse than memory cells and as major alloresponse contributors. In controls, around 30% of mappable alloreactive CD4+ clones were Treg-derived on average, versus about 75% with siplizumab.

The study assayed 95,000 to 100,000 TCR templates per sample. Method: immunoSEQ multiplex PCR; TCRdb's copy keeps in-frame clones and lacks some. The table includes around 110,000 clones, around 94% detected once. The CDR3 has 15 residues. V shed 1 base and J shed 4 bases, with 14 bases lying between them. CDR1 is SGHRS, CDR2 YFSETQ, per germline. This clone has just one count. The target antigen is unknown. The V call is TRBV5-1, the J call TRBJ1-1; tentatively, D is TRBD1 (6 bases). This TCR was sampled from a human donor in good health. Sequencing was carried out using non-Treg CD4+ T cells sorted from blood. CDR3 coding DNA: TGCGCCAGCAGCTTGAACCTTTTAGGGGGCACTGAAGCTTTCTTT. This sequence encodes CASSLNLLGGTEAFF.